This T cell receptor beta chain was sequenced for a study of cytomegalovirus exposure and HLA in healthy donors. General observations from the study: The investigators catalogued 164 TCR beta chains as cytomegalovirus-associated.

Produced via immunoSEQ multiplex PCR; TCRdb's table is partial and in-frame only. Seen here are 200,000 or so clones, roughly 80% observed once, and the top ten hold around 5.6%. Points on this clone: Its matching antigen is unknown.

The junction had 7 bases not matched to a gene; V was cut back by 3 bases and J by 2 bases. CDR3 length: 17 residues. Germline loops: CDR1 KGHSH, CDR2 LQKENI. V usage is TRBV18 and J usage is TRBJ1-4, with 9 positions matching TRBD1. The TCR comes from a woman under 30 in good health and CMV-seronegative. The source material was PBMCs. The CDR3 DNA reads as TGTGCCAGCTCACCGGAACAGGGGGCCGGTACTAATGAAAAACTGTTTTTT. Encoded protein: CASSPEQGAGTNEKLFF.